This T cell receptor (beta chain) was captured in a study of blood T cell repertoires in COVID-19. Study-wide background: Specimens from acute and convalescent COVID-19 originated in the United States, Italy and Spain.

Methods used by the authors: Counts of nucleated cells, estimated from reference gene primer amplification, were obtained. Some clones are missing from TCRdb's copy, which holds only in-frame ones; the method was immunoSEQ multiplex PCR. The DNA gave D and trimming, while V, J and clone size come from that table. The sample lists around 150,000 clones; roughly 90% were seen once. Germline values: CDR1 LNHDA, CDR2 SQIVND (reference sequence). Trimming removed 11 bases at V and 0 bases at J, with 13 bases between. This CDR3 region has 13 residues. V is TRBV19 and J is TRBJ2-5; TRBD2 is a possible D gene (7 bases). The sequence came from a woman in her sixties or seventies who had recovered from COVID-19. Material: peripheral blood. The chain's CDR3 is CAARGGYQETQYF. For the CDR3, the DNA is TGTGCCGCCAGGGGAGGGTACCAAGAGACCCAGTACTTC.